Presented here are 2 T cell receptor beta chains from one specimen sequenced in a study of regulatory T cells in long-lasting Graves disease. Investigators prepared the TCR beta libraries by applying iRepertoire HTBI primers and Arm-PCR of CDR3 regions. TCRdb re-analysed the multiplex PCR reads in MiXCR, keeping a single row per CDR3 protein. This sample has about 430,000 distinct CDR3 sequences, with approximately 16% found just once. Documented time point: newly diagnosed GD, antithyroid drugs for less than 3 months. Preparation of the TCR library used RNA extracted from PBMCs. The sample was also linked to a second study, of T cells in Graves' hyperthyroidism and ophthalmopathy.

Sequenced here: peripheral blood mononuclear cells (PBMCs), sampled at new diagnosis, from a patient treated with antithyroid drugs. Receptor source: a woman between 40 and 50 years old with Graves disease.

This clonotype showed up many times. The V gene is TRBV12-3 or TRBV12-4, the J gene TRBJ1-2; possibly TRBD1 for D (5 bases). CDR3 length: 12 residues. Trimming took 4 bases from V and 8 from J, leaving 11 bases between them. The CDR3 DNA follows: TGTGCCAGCAGTTCACCGAGGGGCGGCTACACCTTC. Its protein is CASSSPRGGYTF.

This clonotype was counted between two and nine times. The rearrangement uses TRBV4-1 and TRBJ2-7, with unresolved D. Germline CDR1 reads MGHRA; CDR2 reads YSYEKL. Deletions cut 1 base from V and 2 bases from J, with 12 bases between. The CDR3 contains 15 residues. DNA for the CDR3: TGCGCCAGCAGCCAAGGGACCAAATCCCCCTACGAGCAGTACTTC. This gives the protein CASSQGTKSPYEQYF.